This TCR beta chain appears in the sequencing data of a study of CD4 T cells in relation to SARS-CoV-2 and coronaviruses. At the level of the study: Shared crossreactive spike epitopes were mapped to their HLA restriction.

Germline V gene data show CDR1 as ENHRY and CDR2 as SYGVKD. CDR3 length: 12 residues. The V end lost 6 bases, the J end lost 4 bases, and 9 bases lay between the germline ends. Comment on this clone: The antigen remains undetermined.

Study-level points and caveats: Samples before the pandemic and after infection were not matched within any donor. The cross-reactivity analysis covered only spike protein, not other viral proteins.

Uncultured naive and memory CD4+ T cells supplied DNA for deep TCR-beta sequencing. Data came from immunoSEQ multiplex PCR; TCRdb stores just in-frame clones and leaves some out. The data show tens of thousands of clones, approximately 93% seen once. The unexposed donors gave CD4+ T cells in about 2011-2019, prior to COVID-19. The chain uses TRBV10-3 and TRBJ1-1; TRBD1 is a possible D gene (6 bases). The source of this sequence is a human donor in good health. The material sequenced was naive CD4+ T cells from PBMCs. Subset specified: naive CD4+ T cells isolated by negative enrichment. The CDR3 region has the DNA TGTGCCATCAGACCGGACAGCACTGAAGCTTTCTTT. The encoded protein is CAIRPDSTEAFF.